Listed below are T cell receptor beta chains from one sample, sequenced in a study of tumor and adjacent non-tumor tissue in lung cancer. One entry per CDR3 protein, called by TCRdb with MiXCR from the multiplex PCR reads. The sample holds approximately 110,000 distinct CDR3 sequences, approximately 71% seen once. The sample was lung tumor tissue. The receptors derive from a woman aged 60-75 years with non-small cell lung cancer. The CDR3 runs from the conserved cysteine through the conserved F or W. Each record gives: V gene, D gene, J gene, clone size, CDR3 DNA, CDR3 protein. The D gene is left open where the match is weak. The listing skips clone size in some rows; elsewhere it reads once, few, many or a size class.

TRBV4-1	-	TRBJ1-6	-	TGCGCCAGCAGCCAAGAAATTCGGGGGGCGGCGAATTCTTCCCTCCACTTT	CASSQEIRGAANSSLHF
TRBV11-3	-	TRBJ1-1	-	TGTACCAGCAGCTTCGAGTACACTGAAGCCTTCTTT	CTSSFEYTEAFF
TRBV6-2/TRBV6-3	-	TRBJ1-5	many	TGTGCCAGCAGATATAGCAATCAGCCCCAGCATTTT	CASRYSNQPQHF
TRBV11-1	-	TRBJ2-1	-	TGTGCAAGCAGCTTAGAGTTGACTAGTGGGAGTCACGATGAGCAGTTCTTC	CASSLELTSGSHDEQFF
TRBV11-3	-	TRBJ1-1	-	TGTGCCAGCAGCTTAGATTCTGGGAGAGCCACTGAAGGTTTCTTT	CASSLDSGRATEGFF
TRBV6-5	-	TRBJ2-1	-	TGTACCAGCAGTTACCACCCCTCGGGGGAAGACAATGAGCAGTTATTC	CTSSYHPSGEDNEQLF
TRBV10-1	-	TRBJ1-1	-	TGCGCCATCTACCCTGGGACTGTGGGCCTGACTGAAGCTTTCTTT	CAIYPGTVGLTEAFF
TRBV20-1	-	TRBJ1-2	-	TGCAGTGCTAGAGAAGAGGGGGGATTGGACGGCTCCACCTTC	CSAREEGGLDGSTF
TRBV4-3	-	TRBJ2-3	-	TGCGCCAGCAGCCAAGGTATTAGCTGGGCAGATACGCAGTATTTT	CASSQGISWADTQYF
TRBV4-3	-	TRBJ2-2	-	TGTGCCAGCAGACAAGAAACCCATACGGCGAACACCGGGGAGCTGTTTTTT	CASRQETHTANTGELFF
TRBV20-1	TRBD1	TRBJ1-1	-	TGCAGTGCTATAGTGAGGACAGGTGTGGACACTGAAGCTTTCTTT	CSAIVRTGVDTEAFF
TRBV5-4	-	TRBJ2-3	-	TGTGCCAGCAGCCCCGCCGGGGTGGGCACAGATATGCAGTATTTT	CASSPAGVGTDMQYF
TRBV6-2/TRBV6-3	-	TRBJ2-1	-	TGTGCCAGCTGTAAGCTGGAGCGCTCCTACAATGAGCAGTTCTTC	CASCKLERSYNEQFF
TRBV20-1	TRBD1	TRBJ2-1	-	TGTAGTGCTACCCACGGACAGGGAGACCATGAGCAGTTCTTC	CSATHGQGDHEQFF
TRBV20-1	-	TRBJ1-1	many	TGCAGTGCTAGTAATCCGCTTAACACTGAAGCTTTCTTT	CSASNPLNTEAFF
TRBV20-1	-	TRBJ2-5	once	TGCAGGGCTAGCTGGGCTGGGGACATAGAGACCCAGTACTTC	CRASWAGDIETQYF
TRBV11-3	-	TRBJ2-2	-	TGTGCGAGCAGCCCTGGGACATGGGTTACCGGGGAGCTGTTTTTT	CASSPGTWVTGELFF
TRBV12-3/TRBV12-4	TRBD1	TRBJ2-3	-	TGTGCCAGCAGTCGGGACAGGATCACAGAAACGCAGTATTTT	CASSRDRITETQYF
TRBV4-2	TRBD2	TRBJ2-1	few	TGTGCCAGCAACCCGGGGGGGGGCTCCTACAATGAGCAGTTCTTC	CASNPGGGSYNEQFF
TRBV4-2	-	TRBJ1-2	few	TGTGCCAGCAGCCAAGATGAGGCGGTCTATAACTACACCTTC	CASSQDEAVYNYTF
TRBV11-2	-	TRBJ2-7	-	TGTGCCAGAGGTTGGGACCGCGGAGGACACGAGCAGTACTTC	CARGWDRGGHEQYF
TRBV11-3	-	TRBJ2-3	-	TGTGCCAGCAACCAGTGGAACCCACCAATTACAACAAGAGATACGCAGTATTTT	CASNQWNPPITTRDTQYF
TRBV11-3	-	TRBJ1-1	-	TGTGTCAGCAGCTTAGATTCGGTGAGAGGCGCTGAAGCTTTCTTT	CVSSLDSVRGAEAFF
TRBV6-2/TRBV6-3	TRBD1	TRBJ2-2	-	TGTGCCAGCAGTTACCATTTTGGTCAGGGGGCAAACGGGGAGCTGTTTTTT	CASSYHFGQGANGELFF
TRBV6-4	-	TRBJ1-1	-	TGTGCCAGCAGTGACCAGGGCGGGACTGAAGCTTTCTTT	CASSDQGGTEAFF
TRBV12-3/TRBV12-4	TRBD2	TRBJ2-6	-	TGTGCCAGCAATTTAAGAGGTAGCGGGAGGACTGGGGCCAACGTCCTGACTTTC	CASNLRGSGRTGANVLTF
TRBV28	TRBD1	TRBJ2-5	-	TGTGCCAGCATTTCTGCGGCCGGGACAGAGATCCAGTACTTC	CASISAAGTEIQYF
TRBV7-8	-	TRBJ1-2	once	TGTGCCAGCAGCTCCCAGACTGGACAGAACTATGGCTACACCTTC	CASSSQTGQNYGYTF
TRBV28	-	TRBJ1-5	-	TGTACCAGCACCCTCGGGGGCGGCAATCAGCCCCAGCATTTT	CTSTLGGGNQPQHF
TRBV11-3	-	TRBJ1-1	-	TGTGTCAGCAGCTTAGATTCGGGGATAGGCGCTGAAGCTTTCTTT	CVSSLDSGIGAEAFF
TRBV24-1	-	TRBJ1-1	-	TGTGCCGCCAGTCTTGGGGCAGCAACCGAAGCTTTCTTT	CAASLGAATEAFF
TRBV4-3	-	TRBJ2-3	-	TGCGCCAGCAGCCAGCAAGTGGATCAGCACCAGTATTTT	CASSQQVDQHQYF
TRBV20-1	-	TRBJ2-1	-	TGCAGTGCTAGAAACCTCGGAATAGCGGTAGGGTCGGGGTATGAGCAGTTCTTC	CSARNLGIAVGSGYEQFF
TRBV5-1	-	TRBJ1-5	-	TGCGCCAGCAGCTTGGAGGGGGGGCGGCCCCAGCATTTT	CASSLEGGRPQHF
TRBV29-1	TRBD2	TRBJ2-3	-	TGCAGGGTACCCGACGTCCCGGCGGGAGCGACAGATACGCAGTATTTT	CRVPDVPAGATDTQYF
TRBV6-1	-	TRBJ2-5	once	TGTGCCAGCAGTGAAGGCCGCCGAGGTGAGGCCCAGCACTTC	CASSEGRRGEAQHF
TRBV4-3	-	TRBJ2-2	-	TGCGCCAACAGCCAAGGGCCTGCGGGAAACGCCGGGGAGCTATTTTTT	CANSQGPAGNAGELFF
TRBV10-3	-	TRBJ1-1	-	TGTGCCGACATGGGGAACACTGAAGCTTTCTTT	CADMGNTEAFF
TRBV5-1	-	TRBJ2-2	-	TGTGCCAACAGCTTGACGGAATCCGGGGAGCTGTTTTTT	CANSLTESGELFF
TRBV10-3	TRBD1	TRBJ1-2	many	TGTGCCACCGGGGACAGATTTAACTATGGCTACACCTTC	CATGDRFNYGYTF
TRBV11-3	-	TRBJ2-5	-	TGTGTCAGCAGCTTAGGCCTGGTTACAACAGGAGAGACCCAGTACTTC	CVSSLGLVTTGETQYF
TRBV11-3	TRBD2	TRBJ2-1	-	TGTGCGAGCAGTTTAGGGTTGACTAGCGGGAGCCACAATGAGCAGCTCTTC	CASSLGLTSGSHNEQLF
TRBV12-3/TRBV12-4	TRBD2	TRBJ2-1	-	TGTGCCAGCGGTCGGACTAGCTTCTTCAATGAGCAGTTCTTC	CASGRTSFFNEQFF